A selection of T cell receptor beta chains follows, all from one sample in a study of control samples from healthy donors and cancer patients. Clones were read by immunoSEQ multiplex PCR, and TCRdb kept only the in-frame ones, dropping some. This table holds roughly 160,000 clones, around 94% found once. Sequenced sample: PBMCs. Source of these receptors: a man aged 55 to 70 with colorectal cancer. Each CDR3 is given with its conserved first and last residue. D genes are given only for firm matches. Clone size is shown for a subset of rows, as once, few, many or a class of expanded clone.

cdr3_nt	cdr3_aa	clone_size	j_call	v_call	d_call
TGTGCCAGCAGTTACGGGGGGGCTGCTAACTATGGCTACACCTTC	CASSYGGAANYGYTF	-	TRBJ1-2	TRBV6-5	-
TGTGCCAGCAGTGATGGGGGGGGCGACAATTCACCCCTCCACTTT	CASSDGGGDNSPLHF	-	TRBJ1-6	TRBV25-1	-
TGTGCCAGCAGCTTACAGGGGTTTAACACTGAAGCTTTCTTT	CASSLQGFNTEAFF	once	TRBJ1-1	TRBV7-2	-
TGTGCCAGCAGAGCACAGGGGCACGAGCAGTACTTC	CASRAQGHEQYF	-	TRBJ2-7	TRBV2	TRBD1
TGTGCCAGCAGCTTAGGTTTAGGTTCGGATGGCTACACCTTC	CASSLGLGSDGYTF	-	TRBJ1-2	TRBV7-2	-
TGTGCCAGCAGCAAGACTAGCGGGGCGAACCAAGAGACCCAGTACTTC	CASSKTSGANQETQYF	-	TRBJ2-5	TRBV3-1/TRBV3-2	TRBD2
TGTGCCAGTAGTGTACGCCACAGGGACGAGCAGTACTTC	CASSVRHRDEQYF	-	TRBJ2-7	TRBV19	-
TGTGCCAGCAGTTACTCGAGTCGGGGATCCTACGAGCAGTACTTC	CASSYSSRGSYEQYF	-	TRBJ2-7	TRBV6-2/TRBV6-3	-
TGTGCCAGCACCCCGGCCGTGAACACTGAAGCTTTCTTT	CASTPAVNTEAFF	once	TRBJ1-1	TRBV12-3/TRBV12-4	-
TGTGCCAGTAGTCCACCCTTCAGGGGGGAAAAACTGTTTTTT	CASSPPFRGEKLFF	-	TRBJ1-4	TRBV19	TRBD1
TGTGCCAGCAGCTCTTCAGTGAGCTCCTATAATTCACCCCTCCACTTT	CASSSSVSSYNSPLHF	-	TRBJ1-6	TRBV7-2	-
TGCGCCAGCAGCGCCCGGACTAGCGGGGCTCTGAGCTCCTACGAGCAGTACTTC	CASSARTSGALSSYEQYF	once	TRBJ2-7	TRBV5-1	TRBD2
TGTGCCAGCAGTGATAGGTCCGTTTGGGGCTACACCTTC	CASSDRSVWGYTF	-	TRBJ1-2	TRBV6-1	-
TGTGCCAGCAGCCGACCGGGACTAGCAAGCAATGAGCAGTTCTTC	CASSRPGLASNEQFF	-	TRBJ2-1	TRBV3-1/TRBV3-2	TRBD2
TGCGCCAGCAGTACCGACAGGGGTGAAAAACTGTTTTTT	CASSTDRGEKLFF	-	TRBJ1-4	TRBV10-1	TRBD1